The 11 T cell receptor beta chains below come from one sample, sequenced in a study of cytomegalovirus exposure and HLA in healthy donors. PCR primers comprised 60 Vbeta and 13 Jbeta primers. TCRdb keeps only in-frame clones here, not all; method: immunoSEQ multiplex PCR. The sample has approximately 200,000 clones, just over 75% seen once; the top ten hold approximately 2.1%. Material: PBMCs. The receptors come from a man aged 25 to 45 in good health and CMV-seronegative.

The gene calls are TRBV7-3 and TRBJ2-1, with TRBD1 as a possible D gene (5 bases). Germline CDR1 reads SGHTA; CDR2 reads FQGTGA. There are 13 residues in the CDR3. Trimming pared 5 bases from V and 4 bases from J, leaving 9 bases between. DNA of the CDR3: TGTGCCAGCAGCGCAGACAGTTACAATGAGCAGTTCTTC. Translated: CASSADSYNEQFF.

V and J are TRBV10-1 and TRBJ2-3; TRBD2 aligns across 11 bases. CDR3 length equals 16 residues. From germline, CDR1 is WNHNN and CDR2 SYGVQD (reference sequence). V lost 4 bases and J lost 2; bases outside the gene matches: 5. The CDR3 DNA reads TGCGCCAGCAGTGTCGGGACTAGCGGAGTCACAGATACGCAGTATTTT. It is translated as CASSVGTSGVTDTQYF.

The chain recombines TRBV19 with TRBJ2-7; 7 bases fit TRBD2. This CDR3 has 13 residues. Germline values: CDR1 LNHDA, CDR2 SQIVND (reference sequence). With 5 bases clipped from V and 4 bases from J, the junction kept 5 bases outside the gene matches. CDR3 in DNA: TGTGCCAGTAGTCGGCGGGGACTATACGAGCAGTACTTC. This gives the protein CASSRRGLYEQYF.

The rearrangement uses TRBV13 and TRBJ2-7, with D unresolved. CDR1 and CDR2 from the germline V gene are PRHDT and FYEKMQ (reference sequence). V lost 2 bases, J lost 5 bases, and 19 bases lay in between. CDR3 size: 16 residues. The CDR3, as DNA: TGTGCCAGCAGCTTACTGGTCATCGATGGTTCTAACGAGCAGTACTTC. This encodes CASSLLVIDGSNEQYF.

The chain links TRBV11-2 to TRBJ2-5; maybe TRBD1 (5 bases). CDR1 SGHAT and CDR2 FQNNGV come from the germline V gene. Trimming left V 0 bases short and J 5 bases short, with 16 bases between. The CDR3 spans 16 residues. CDR3 in amino acids: CASSLEGRADTETQYF. CDR3 bases: TGTGCCAGCAGCTTAGAGGGCAGGGCCGACACGGAGACCCAGTACTTC.

CDR3: CASSLVAGGPHEQYF. In nucleotides, the CDR3 is TGCGCCAGCAGCTTGGTCGCGGGAGGCCCCCACGAGCAGTACTTC. This sequence joins TRBV5-1 and TRBJ2-7, with 8 positions matching TRBD2. The CDR3 covers 15 residues. V shed 0 bases and J 5 bases; nucleotides not matched to a gene: 7. CDR1 and CDR2 from the germline V gene are SGHRS and YFSETQ.

V and J are TRBV5-1 and TRBJ2-7; 8 bases are shared with TRBD2. The germline V gene has CDR1 SGHRS and CDR2 YFSETQ. V lost 0 bases, J lost 3 bases, and 8 bases stayed unmatched. The length of the CDR3 is 16 residues. CDR3 protein: CASSLVKGSGNYEQYF. The DNA of the CDR3 is TGCGCCAGCAGCTTGGTAAAGGGTAGCGGGAACTACGAGCAGTACTTC.

The chain has TRBV25-1 and TRBJ2-3, with D unclear. This CDR3 is 14 amino acids long. The ends were cut back, 0 bases at V and 3 bases at J, with 7 bases in the middle. Looked up from germline, CDR1 is MGHDK and CDR2 is SYGVNS. CDR3 loop: CASSEYVLTDTQYF. CDR3 nucleotide sequence: TGTGCCAGCAGTGAATATGTTCTTACAGATACGCAGTATTTT.

The chain joins TRBV5-1 to TRBJ2-7, with TRBD1 as a possible D gene (6 bases). Germline lookup yields CDR1 SGHRS and CDR2 YFSETQ. This CDR3 comprises 15 residues. V lost 3 bases and J 2 bases, leaving 15 bases between the germline ends. DNA of the CDR3: TGCGCCAGCAGCTCAGGGGTTCGCCCCCCCTACGAGCAGTACTTC. This codes for CASSSGVRPPYEQYF.

This clone has a single count. This rearrangement joins TRBV2 to TRBJ1-6; TRBD1 aligns across 8 bases. The CDR3 covers 14 residues. V gave up 7 bases and J gave up 5 bases; unmatched junction bases: 4. Germline CDR1 reads SNHLY; CDR2 reads FYNNEI. The CDR3 coding sequence is TGTGCCAGCACTCCGACAGGGGATAATTCACCCCTCCACTTT. Translated: CASTPTGDNSPLHF.

This clone was counted between two and nine times. The J gene is TRBJ2-2, the V gene TRBV10-1; D call uncertain. The CDR3 contains 13 residues. From germline, CDR1 is WNHNN and CDR2 SYGVQD (reference sequence). V gave up 6 bases and J gave up 1 base, with 6 bases separating them. CDR3 amino acids: CASRAENTGELFF. As DNA, the CDR3 is TGCGCCAGCAGGGCGGAGAACACCGGGGAGCTGTTTTTT.